Listed below are T cell receptor beta chains from one sample, sequenced in a study of siplizumab effects on memory and regulatory T cells. Produced via immunoSEQ multiplex PCR; TCRdb's table is partial and in-frame only. The table records roughly 70,000 clones, 93% of them present only once. The specimen was CD8+ T cells sorted from blood. Source of these receptors: a human donor in good health. The CDR3 runs from the conserved cysteine through the conserved F or W. A D gene is named only where the DNA matches it firmly. Rows give clone size only sometimes, using once, few, many, or a class for an expanded clone.

V	J	D	size	CDR3	DNA
TRBV7-2	TRBJ2-2	.	.	CASSSLGGELFF	TGTGCCAGCAGCTCGCTAGGGGGGGAGCTGTTTTTT
TRBV9	TRBJ2-1	.	.	CASSGTRSYNEQFF	TGTGCCAGCAGCGGGACTCGCTCCTACAATGAGCAGTTCTTC
TRBV19	TRBJ2-7	.	.	CASSIATAREQYF	TGTGCCAGTAGTATAGCGACAGCCAGGGAGCAGTACTTC
TRBV7-9	TRBJ1-4	.	.	CASPRTPRATNEKLFF	TGTGCCAGCCCTCGGACTCCCCGGGCAACTAATGAAAAACTGTTTTTT
TRBV27	TRBJ2-1	.	.	CASREAHNEQFF	TGTGCCAGCAGGGAGGCGCACAATGAGCAGTTCTTC
TRBV6-1	TRBJ2-5	.	.	CASSELHRSGETQYF	TGTGCCAGCAGTGAACTTCACAGGTCGGGGGAGACCCAGTACTTC
TRBV4-2	TRBJ2-7	.	.	CASSQAGYSYEQYF	TGTGCCAGCAGCCAAGCCGGCTACTCCTACGAGCAGTACTTC
TRBV6-5	TRBJ2-7	TRBD1	.	CASSGTVNEQYF	TGTGCCAGCAGCGGGACAGTAAACGAGCAGTACTTC
TRBV7-9	TRBJ2-1	TRBD2	.	CASSPSAGGPYNEQFF	TGTGCCAGCAGCCCATCAGCGGGGGGGCCCTACAATGAGCAGTTCTTC
TRBV28	TRBJ1-1	.	.	CASSLGEGYMNTEAFF	TGTGCCAGCAGTTTGGGGGAGGGGTACATGAACACTGAAGCTTTCTTT
TRBV10-3	TRBJ2-2	TRBD1	.	CATPSRGQGYTGELFF	TGTGCCACCCCGAGTCGAGGACAGGGCTACACCGGGGAGCTGTTTTTT
TRBV10-3	TRBJ1-5	TRBD1	.	CAIREGQGNQPQHF	TGTGCCATCAGGGAAGGACAGGGCAATCAGCCCCAGCATTTT
TRBV4-1	TRBJ2-1	.	.	CASSLRGPWDEQFF	TGCGCCAGCAGCCTTCGTGGGCCGTGGGATGAGCAGTTCTTC
TRBV5-1	TRBJ2-2	.	.	CASSLMGIWSTGELFF	TGCGCCAGCAGCTTGATGGGGATTTGGAGCACCGGGGAGCTGTTTTTT
TRBV29-1	TRBJ1-2	.	.	CSVAVGYTF	TGCAGCGTTGCGGTGGGCTACACCTTC
TRBV11-2	TRBJ2-5	.	.	CASSLVQGPETQYF	TGTGCCAGCAGCTTAGTGCAAGGCCCAGAGACCCAGTACTTC
TRBV9	TRBJ2-7	.	.	CASSVSAYSYEQYF	TGTGCCAGCAGCGTAAGCGCGTACTCCTACGAGCAGTACTTC
TRBV25-1	TRBJ1-1	TRBD1	.	CASSEYPLGGLNTEAFF	TGTGCCAGCAGTGAGTACCCGTTAGGGGGCTTGAACACTGAAGCTTTCTTT
TRBV19	TRBJ2-7	.	.	CASGAGPYSYEQYF	TGTGCCAGTGGGGCAGGGCCGTACTCCTACGAGCAGTACTTC
TRBV4-1	TRBJ2-2	TRBD2	.	CASSQGGGAAGELFF	TGCGCCAGCAGCCAAGGCGGGGGGGCCGCCGGGGAGCTGTTTTTT
TRBV5-1	TRBJ2-2	TRBD2	.	CASSLYGGGTGELFF	TGCGCCAGCAGCTTGTACGGCGGGGGCACCGGGGAGCTGTTTTTT
TRBV5-1	TRBJ1-1	.	.	CASSLGENTEAFF	TGCGCCAGCAGCTTGGGAGAAAACACTGAAGCTTTCTTT
TRBV7-6	TRBJ2-3	.	.	CASSHPGADTDTQYF	TGTGCCAGCAGCCATCCGGGGGCAGACACAGATACGCAGTATTTT
TRBV4-2	TRBJ2-7	.	.	CASSPDPSNEQYF	TGTGCCAGCAGCCCAGATCCGAGTAACGAGCAGTACTTC
TRBV7-9	TRBJ2-5	TRBD2	.	CASTFVGGTPYF	TGTGCCAGCACCTTTGTGGGGGGGACCCCGTACTTC
TRBV27	TRBJ1-2	TRBD1	.	CASSLSGTGNGYTF	TGTGCCAGCAGTTTATCAGGGACAGGGAATGGCTACACCTTC
TRBV29-1	TRBJ2-3	.	once	CSVGGADTQYF	TGCAGCGTTGGGGGGGCAGATACGCAGTATTTT
TRBV9	TRBJ1-2	.	.	CASSVRESTFYGYTF	TGTGCCAGCAGCGTAAGGGAATCGACTTTCTATGGCTACACCTTC
TRBV27	TRBJ2-7	.	.	CASSLGQSTYEQYF	TGTGCCAGCAGCCTCGGACAATCCACCTACGAGCAGTACTTC
TRBV7-8	TRBJ2-2	.	.	CASSPGDSTGELFF	TGTGCCAGCAGCCCAGGAGACAGTACCGGGGAGCTGTTTTTT
TRBV11-2	TRBJ1-2	.	.	CASSLQGVANYGYTF	TGTGCCAGCAGCTTACAAGGGGTCGCTAACTATGGCTACACCTTC
TRBV5-1	TRBJ1-5	.	.	CASSLAGGGGNQPQHF	TGCGCCAGCAGCTTGGCCGGAGGGGGAGGCAATCAGCCCCAGCATTTT
TRBV7-6	TRBJ2-1	TRBD2	.	CASSPYSGGSYNEQFF	TGTGCCAGCAGCCCCTACAGCGGGGGGTCCTACAATGAGCAGTTCTTC
TRBV6-5	TRBJ2-2	.	.	CASSSDGELFF	TGTGCCAGCAGTAGCGACGGGGAGCTGTTTTTT
TRBV5-4	TRBJ2-2	TRBD2	.	CASSDLAGGPGELFF	TGTGCCAGCTCCGACTTAGCGGGGGGCCCCGGGGAGCTGTTTTTT
TRBV11-2	TRBJ2-7	.	.	CASSLGAYEQYF	TGTGCCAGCAGCCTCGGCGCCTACGAGCAGTACTTC
TRBV9	TRBJ2-3	TRBD2	.	CASSPSGGADTQYF	TGTGCCAGCAGCCCTAGCGGGGGGGCAGATACGCAGTATTTT